Below, one T cell receptor (beta chain) is given with its context. Its antigen is as yet unknown. This entry comes from a study of cytomegalovirus exposure and HLA in healthy donors. Study-level points and caveats: The investigators catalogued 150 to 200 TCR beta chains as cytomegalovirus-associated.

The CDR3 sequence is 13 residues long. The V and J ends lost 7 bases and 4 bases, in that order; junction bases with no gene match: 7. Germline CDR1 and CDR2: SQVTM and ANQGSEA. PCR used 60 Vbeta primers and 13 Jbeta primers. The table came from immunoSEQ multiplex PCR; TCRdb's copy has only in-frame clones and leaves some out. Of fewer than 200,000 clones in the sample, approximately 75% were seen once. The source is a girl under 18 in good health and CMV-seronegative. V usage is TRBV29-1 and J usage is TRBJ1-2; 9 bases are shared with TRBD1. Material: PBMCs. The CDR3 region is CSAGQGWGYGYTF. CDR3 DNA: TGCAGCGCGGGACAGGGATGGGGCTATGGCTACACCTTC. The whole variable domain, filled in from reference TRBV29-1 and TRBJ1-2, reads SAVISQKPSRDICQRGTSLTIQCQVDSQVTMMFWYRQQPGQSLTLIATANQGSEATYESGFVIDKFPISRPNLTFSTLTVSNMSPEDSSIYLCSAGQGWGYGYTFGSGTRLTVV.